Reported below is one T cell receptor beta chain. Trimming removed 3 bases from V and 3 bases from J, with 11 bases in between. This CDR3 has 14 residues. Germline-derived CDR1 and CDR2 are MDHEN and SYDVKM. The sample belongs to a study of blood T cell repertoires in COVID-19. On the study more broadly: The study drew acute and convalescent COVID-19 samples from the United States, Italy and Spain.

As originally analysed: Amplification of reference gene primers was used by the study to estimate nucleated cell counts. Repertoires were generated with immunoSEQ multiplex PCR, while TCRdb's copy carries only in-frame clones and drops some. D and trimming were read from the DNA, whereas the V and J calls and clone size are those reported in that table. The data show 230,000 or so clones, about 88% seen once. Sequencing used peripheral blood. The TCR originated in a man aged 40-50 years with active or convalescent COVID-19. J is TRBJ1-2 and V is TRBV28; the D gene is possibly TRBD1 (5 bases). CDR3 sequence reads: CASSLTQGYYGYTF. The DNA for the CDR3 is TGTGCCAGCAGTTTGACTCAGGGCTACTATGGCTACACCTTC.